This T cell receptor beta chain was observed in a study of OX40 agonist ivuxolimab in advanced cancers. Overall study: Participants could have had prior anti-PD-1, anti-PD-L1 or anti-CTLA-4 therapy, and more than 35% had some. Study-wide results and caveats: Low clonal expansion, among the lowest seen, marked partial responders at 0.1-3.0 mg/kg. In the 0.1 to 3.0 mg/kg range, CD4+ and CD8+ blood T cells had expanded clonally by week 6.

Per germline, CDR1 SGDLS and CDR2 YYNGEE. This CDR3 region has 16 residues. With 0 bases removed from V and 0 bases from J, the gap between germline ends came to 10 bases. Some clones are missing from TCRdb's copy, which holds only in-frame ones; the method was immunoSEQ multiplex PCR. The sample records roughly 80,000 clones, 80% to 90% being singletons. Turning to this clone: Its antigen is unknown.

The chain recombines TRBV9 with TRBJ2-4; TRBD2 is a possible D gene (6 bases). This receptor was taken from an adult with an advanced solid tumor such as melanoma, head and neck, liver or kidney cancer. Sequencing was performed on CD4+ or CD8+ T cells sorted from blood, taken in a trial of the OX40 agonist ivuxolimab. Written as DNA, the CDR3 is TGTGCCAGCAGCGTAGGGGACTCCTTAGCCAAAAACATTCAGTACTTC. This sequence encodes CASSVGDSLAKNIQYF.